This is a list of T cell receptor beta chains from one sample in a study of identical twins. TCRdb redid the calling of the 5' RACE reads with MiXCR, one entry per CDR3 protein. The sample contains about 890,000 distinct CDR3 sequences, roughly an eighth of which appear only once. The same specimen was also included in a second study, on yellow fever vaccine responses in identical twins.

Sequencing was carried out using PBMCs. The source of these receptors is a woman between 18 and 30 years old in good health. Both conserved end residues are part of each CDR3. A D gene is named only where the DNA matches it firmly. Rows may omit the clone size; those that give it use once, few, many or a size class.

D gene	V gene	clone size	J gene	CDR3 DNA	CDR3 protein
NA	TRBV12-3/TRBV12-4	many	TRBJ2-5	TGTGCCAGCAGCTTATTGCGAGAGACCCAGTACTTC	CASSLLRETQYF
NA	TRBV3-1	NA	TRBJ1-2	TGTGCCAGCAGCCATGGGGGACGGCCGCAGGGAGGCTACACCTTC	CASSHGGRPQGGYTF
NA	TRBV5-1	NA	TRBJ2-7	TGCGCCAGCAGCACCCCACAGGGGGGGAGCTCCTACGAGCAGTACTTC	CASSTPQGGSSYEQYF
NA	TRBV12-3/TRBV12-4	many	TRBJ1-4	TGTGCCAGCATTCGGTCGGAAACTAATGAAAAACTGTTTTTT	CASIRSETNEKLFF
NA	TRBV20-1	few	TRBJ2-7	TGCAGTGCTAGAGATCTGCCGGGTTCCTACGAGCAGTACTTC	CSARDLPGSYEQYF
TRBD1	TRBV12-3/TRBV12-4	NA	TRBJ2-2	TGTGCCAGCAGTTTGAACAGGGGGGATACCGGGGAGCTGTTTTTT	CASSLNRGDTGELFF
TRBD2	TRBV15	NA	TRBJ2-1	TGTGCCACCAGCAGAGAACCGGGGACTAGCGGATATTCCTACAATGAGCAGTTCTTC	CATSREPGTSGYSYNEQFF
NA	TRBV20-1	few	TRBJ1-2	TGCAGTGCCCCCCGCCGGGGCTCTAACTATGGCTACACCTTC	CSAPRRGSNYGYTF
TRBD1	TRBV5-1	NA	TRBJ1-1	TGCGCCAGCAGCTTGGGACTCGGACAGGGGAACACTGAAGCTTTCTTT	CASSLGLGQGNTEAFF
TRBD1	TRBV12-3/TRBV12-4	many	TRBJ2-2	TGTGCCAGCAGCGCAGGGGGCGCGGGCACCGGGGAGCTGTTTTTT	CASSAGGAGTGELFF
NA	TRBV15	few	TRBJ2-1	TGTGCCACCAGCAGAGATATAGTGGGAGGCCTCTACAATGAGCAGTTCTTC	CATSRDIVGGLYNEQFF
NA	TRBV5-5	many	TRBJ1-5	TGTGCCAGCAGCTTTGGGGATAGCAATCAGCCCCAGCATTTT	CASSFGDSNQPQHF
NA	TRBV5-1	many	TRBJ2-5	TGCGCCAGCAGCTTCCGTGGGGTAGAGACCCAGTACTTC	CASSFRGVETQYF
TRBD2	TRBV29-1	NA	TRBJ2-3	TGCAGCCCGGGACTAGCCCCAGATACGCAGTATTTT	CSPGLAPDTQYF
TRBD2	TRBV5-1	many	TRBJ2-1	TGCGCCAGCAGCTTGGCGGGGACTAGCGGGTACAATGAGCAGTTCTTC	CASSLAGTSGYNEQFF
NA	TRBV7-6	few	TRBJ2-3	TGTGCCAGCAGCTTAGGATCGGCCAGACTAGGGAGCACAGATACGCAGTATTTT	CASSLGSARLGSTDTQYF
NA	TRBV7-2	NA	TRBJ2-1	TGTACCAGCAGCTTGAGGTCGCTACAGTACCTTTACAATGAGCAGTTCTTC	CTSSLRSLQYLYNEQFF
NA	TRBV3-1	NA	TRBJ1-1	TGTGCCAGCAGCCAAGATATCGGGCGGACTGAAGCTTTCTTT	CASSQDIGRTEAFF
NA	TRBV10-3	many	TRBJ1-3	TGTGCCATCAGTGAGCGGTCCAGTACTCCGATATTT	CAISERSSTPIF
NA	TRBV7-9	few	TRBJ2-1	TGTGCCAGCAGCGACGTACCTAACAATGAGCAGTTCTTC	CASSDVPNNEQFF
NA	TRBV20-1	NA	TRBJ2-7	TGCAGTTTCCGATCGGACACCTCCTACGAGCAGTACTTC	CSFRSDTSYEQYF
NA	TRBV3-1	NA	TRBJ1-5	TGTGCCAGCAGCCAAGGTTGGGATAATCAGCCCCAGCATTTT	CASSQGWDNQPQHF
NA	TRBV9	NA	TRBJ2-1	TGTGCCAGCAGCGTAGTGGTGCGGGATGGTGAGCAGTTCTTC	CASSVVVRDGEQFF
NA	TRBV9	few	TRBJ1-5	TGTGCCAGCAGCAAGAACCAAGCTAGCAATCAGCCCCAGCATTTT	CASSKNQASNQPQHF
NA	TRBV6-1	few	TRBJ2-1	TGTGCCAGCAGTGAGGGGGCAGGGAGGGAGTTCTTC	CASSEGAGREFF
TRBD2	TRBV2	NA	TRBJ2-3	TGTGCCAGCATCCCCCGGACTAGCTCCGCAGATACGCAGTATTTT	CASIPRTSSADTQYF
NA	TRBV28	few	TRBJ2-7	TGTGCCAGCAGTGGGGGTTGGGGGGCCATCTACGAGCAGTACTTC	CASSGGWGAIYEQYF
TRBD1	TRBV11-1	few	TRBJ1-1	TGTGCCAGCAGCTCCCGGACAGGGACCACTGAAGCTTTCTTT	CASSSRTGTTEAFF
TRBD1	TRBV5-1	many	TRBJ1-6	TGCGCCAGCAGCTTGGACGGACAGGATTCACCCCTCCACTTT	CASSLDGQDSPLHF
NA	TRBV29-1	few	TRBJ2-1	TGCAGCTCTGTTTTCGATAGTGAGCAGTTCTTC	CSSVFDSEQFF
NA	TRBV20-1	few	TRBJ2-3	TGCAGTGCCCGGGGTGGGATGATCACAGATACGCAGTATTTT	CSARGGMITDTQYF
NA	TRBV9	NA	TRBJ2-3	TGTGCCAGCAGCTCCGGGGGGACAGTTGGCACAGATACGCAGTATTTT	CASSSGGTVGTDTQYF
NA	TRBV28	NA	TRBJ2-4	TGTGCCAGCAGTTTCTCGACTGTAAAAAACATTCAGTACTTC	CASSFSTVKNIQYF
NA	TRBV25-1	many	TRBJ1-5	TGTGCCAGCAGTGAAGGGCAGTTCAATCAGCCCCAGCATTTT	CASSEGQFNQPQHF
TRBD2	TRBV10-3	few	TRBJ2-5	TGTGCCATCAGTGAGCGAGGACTAGCTGGGGAGACCCAGTACTTC	CAISERGLAGETQYF
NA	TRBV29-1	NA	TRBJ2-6	TGCAGCGTTGATACGTCCTCTGGGGCCAACGTCCTGACTTTC	CSVDTSSGANVLTF
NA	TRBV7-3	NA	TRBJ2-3	TGTGCCAGCAGCTTAATACCTGGAGGTCTTCCAGATACGCAGTATTTT	CASSLIPGGLPDTQYF
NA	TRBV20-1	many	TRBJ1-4	TGCAGTGCCCGTGTTGAGGGTCGTAAGGAAAAACTGTTTTTT	CSARVEGRKEKLFF
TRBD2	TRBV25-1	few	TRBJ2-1	TGTGCCAGCAGTGAATTGGTTAGCGGGAGTTTCAATGAGCAGTTCTTC	CASSELVSGSFNEQFF
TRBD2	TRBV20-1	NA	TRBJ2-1	TGCAGTGCCCAAACTAGCGGGGACTACAATGAGCAGTTCTTC	CSAQTSGDYNEQFF
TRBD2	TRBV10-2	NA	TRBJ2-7	TGCGCCAGCAGTGAAGGGAGACTAGCGGTATACGAGCAGTACTTC	CASSEGRLAVYEQYF
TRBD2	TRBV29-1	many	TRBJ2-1	TGCAGCGGAACGGGACTAGCGGCCTACAATGAGCAGTTCTTC	CSGTGLAAYNEQFF
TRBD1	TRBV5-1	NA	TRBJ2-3	TGCGCCAGCAGACAGGGGAGTGAAGATACGCAGTATTTT	CASRQGSEDTQYF
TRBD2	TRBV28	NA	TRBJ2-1	TGTGCCAGCACCGGGGGGGCCAACAATGAGCAGTTCTTC	CASTGGANNEQFF
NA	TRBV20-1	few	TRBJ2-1	TGCAGTGCTAGAGATCCCTTTCGGTTGACCAATGAGCAGTTCTTC	CSARDPFRLTNEQFF
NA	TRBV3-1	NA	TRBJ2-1	TGTGCCTTCAGTTTATACGGATCGATAGATCTTTTTCTGAATGAGCAGTTCTTC	CAFSLYGSIDLFLNEQFF
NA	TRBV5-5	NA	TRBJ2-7	TGTGCCAGCAGCTCTATGGGGCCCTACGAGCAGTACTTC	CASSSMGPYEQYF
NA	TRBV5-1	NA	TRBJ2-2	TGCGCCAGCAGCTTGGCTCTAGCTGATACCGGGGAGCTGTTTTTT	CASSLALADTGELFF
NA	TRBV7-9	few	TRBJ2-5	TGTGCCAGCAGCTCTTACACAGGGCAAGAAGAGACCCAGTACTTC	CASSSYTGQEETQYF
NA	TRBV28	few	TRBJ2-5	TGTGCCAGCACGGGGAGGGGGTTGGGTGAGACCCAGTACTTC	CASTGRGLGETQYF
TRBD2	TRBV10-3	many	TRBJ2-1	TGTGCCATCAGTCCCCACAGCGGGGGAAATGAGCAGTTCTTC	CAISPHSGGNEQFF
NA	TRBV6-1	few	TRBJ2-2	TGTGCCAGCAGTGTGGGACAATCCCCGCTCACCGGGGAGCTGTTTTTT	CASSVGQSPLTGELFF
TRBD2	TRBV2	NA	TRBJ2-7	TGTGCCAGCAGGGCGGGACTAGCGAAAAGCAAGCAGTACTTC	CASRAGLAKSKQYF
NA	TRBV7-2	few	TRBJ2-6	TGTGCCAGCAGCTTAGGAGCTGGGGCTGGGGCCAACGTCCTGACTTTC	CASSLGAGAGANVLTF
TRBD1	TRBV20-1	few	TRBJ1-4	TGCAGTGCAAGAGAAGGGGGCAGAGAAAAACTGTTTTTT	CSAREGGREKLFF
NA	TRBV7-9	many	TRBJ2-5	TGTGCCAGCAGCTCTAGCCCCATAGGGAGTGAGACCCAGTACTTC	CASSSSPIGSETQYF
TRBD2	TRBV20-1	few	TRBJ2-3	TGCAGTGCTAGAGATTGGGCGGGAGGGCCCACAGATACGCAGTATTTT	CSARDWAGGPTDTQYF
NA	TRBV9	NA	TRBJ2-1	TGTGCCAGCAGCGAACTCCTCGTTGATGAGCAGTTCTTC	CASSELLVDEQFF
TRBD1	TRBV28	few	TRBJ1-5	TGTGCCAGCAGTTTCGGGACAGATAGCCATCAGCCCCAGCATTTT	CASSFGTDSHQPQHF